This TCR beta chain was obtained from a study of cytomegalovirus exposure and HLA in healthy donors. Germline V gives CDR1 SQVTM, CDR2 ANQGSEA. The CDR3 extends over 16 amino acids. Trimming stripped 3 bases from V and 0 bases from J, with 12 bases between. This table comes from immunoSEQ multiplex PCR, and its TCRdb copy is limited to in-frame clones, with some not included. The sample yields about 140,000 clones, around 90% seen once. This sequence joins TRBV29-1 and TRBJ2-6; possible D gene TRBD2, 6 bases. This clonotype originated in a woman aged 18-29 years in good health and CMV-seropositive. Material for sequencing was PBMCs. In DNA, the CDR3 is TGCAGCGTTGAGGAGGGACGAACCTCTGGGGCCAACGTCCTGACTTTC. Translation: CSVEEGRTSGANVLTF.